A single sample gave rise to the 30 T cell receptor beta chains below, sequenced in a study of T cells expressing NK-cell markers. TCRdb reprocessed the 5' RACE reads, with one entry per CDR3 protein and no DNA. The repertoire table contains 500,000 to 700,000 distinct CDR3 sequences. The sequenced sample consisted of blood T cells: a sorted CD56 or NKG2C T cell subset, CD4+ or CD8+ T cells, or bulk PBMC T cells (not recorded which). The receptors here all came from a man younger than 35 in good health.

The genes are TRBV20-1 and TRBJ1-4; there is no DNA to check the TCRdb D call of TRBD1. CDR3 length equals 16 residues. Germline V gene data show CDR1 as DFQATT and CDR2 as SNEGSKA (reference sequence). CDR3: CSARDPGRATNEKLFF.

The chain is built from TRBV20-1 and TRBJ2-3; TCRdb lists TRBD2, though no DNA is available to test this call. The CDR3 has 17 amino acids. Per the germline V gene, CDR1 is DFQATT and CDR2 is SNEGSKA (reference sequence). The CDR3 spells CSVMHSGSYEGRDTQYF.

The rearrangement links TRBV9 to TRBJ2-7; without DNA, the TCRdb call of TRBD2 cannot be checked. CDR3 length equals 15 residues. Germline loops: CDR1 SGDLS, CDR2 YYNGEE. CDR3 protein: CASSVEGGSFGEQYF.

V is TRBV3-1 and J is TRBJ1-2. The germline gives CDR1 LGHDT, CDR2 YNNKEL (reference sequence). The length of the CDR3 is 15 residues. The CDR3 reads CASSQDLTLNYGYTF.

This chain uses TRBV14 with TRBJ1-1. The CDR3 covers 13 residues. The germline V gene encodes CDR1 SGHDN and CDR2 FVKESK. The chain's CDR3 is CASTFGGGTEAFF.

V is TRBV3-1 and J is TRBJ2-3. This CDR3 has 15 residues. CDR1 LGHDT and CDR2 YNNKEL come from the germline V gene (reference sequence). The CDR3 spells CASSQMVTSTDTQYF.

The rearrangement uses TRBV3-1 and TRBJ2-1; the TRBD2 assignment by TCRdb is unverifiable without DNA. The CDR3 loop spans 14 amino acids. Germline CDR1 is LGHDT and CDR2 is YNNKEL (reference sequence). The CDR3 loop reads CASSRGGINNEQFF.

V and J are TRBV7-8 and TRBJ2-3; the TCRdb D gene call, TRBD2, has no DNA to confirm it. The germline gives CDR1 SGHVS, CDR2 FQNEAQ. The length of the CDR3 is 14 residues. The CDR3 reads CASSPSPSTDTQYF.

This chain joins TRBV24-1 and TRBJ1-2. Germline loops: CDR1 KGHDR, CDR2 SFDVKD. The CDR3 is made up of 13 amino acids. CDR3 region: CATSRSRDGGYTF.

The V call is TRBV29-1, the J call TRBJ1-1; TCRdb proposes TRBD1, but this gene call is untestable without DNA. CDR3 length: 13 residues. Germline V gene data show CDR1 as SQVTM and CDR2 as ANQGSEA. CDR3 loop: CSVETGSNTEAFF.

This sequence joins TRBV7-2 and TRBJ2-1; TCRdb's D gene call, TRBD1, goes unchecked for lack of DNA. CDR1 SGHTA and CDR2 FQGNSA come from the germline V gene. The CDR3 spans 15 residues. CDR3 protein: CASSFKGQGADEQFF.

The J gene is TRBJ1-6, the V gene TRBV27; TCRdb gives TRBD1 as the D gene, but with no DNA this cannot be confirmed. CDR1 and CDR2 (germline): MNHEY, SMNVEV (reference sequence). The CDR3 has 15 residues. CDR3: CASSLFYRDNSPLHF.

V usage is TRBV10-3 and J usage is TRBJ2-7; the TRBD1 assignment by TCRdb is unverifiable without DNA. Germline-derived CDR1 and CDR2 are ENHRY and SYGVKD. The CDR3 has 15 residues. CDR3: CAISPLRQGIYEQYF.

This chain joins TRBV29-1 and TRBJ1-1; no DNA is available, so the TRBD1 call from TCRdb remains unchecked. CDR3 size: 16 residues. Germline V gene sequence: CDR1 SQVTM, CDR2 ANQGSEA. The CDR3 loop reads CSVERRGLLSDTEAFF.

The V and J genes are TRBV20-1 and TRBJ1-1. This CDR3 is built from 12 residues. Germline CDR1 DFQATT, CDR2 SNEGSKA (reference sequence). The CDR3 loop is CSASQDVTEAFF.

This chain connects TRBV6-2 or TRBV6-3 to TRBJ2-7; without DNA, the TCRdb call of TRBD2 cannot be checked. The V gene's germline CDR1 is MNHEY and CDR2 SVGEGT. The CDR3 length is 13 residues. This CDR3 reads CVVGVAAPYEQYF.

This CDR3 is CASREGQNYLEAFF. The V gene is TRBV12-3 or TRBV12-4, the J gene TRBJ1-1; TCRdb's D call of TRBD1 is untestable without DNA. CDR3 length: 14 amino acids.

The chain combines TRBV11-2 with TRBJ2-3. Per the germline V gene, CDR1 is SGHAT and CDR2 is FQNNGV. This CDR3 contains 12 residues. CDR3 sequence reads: CASSMDFDTQYF.

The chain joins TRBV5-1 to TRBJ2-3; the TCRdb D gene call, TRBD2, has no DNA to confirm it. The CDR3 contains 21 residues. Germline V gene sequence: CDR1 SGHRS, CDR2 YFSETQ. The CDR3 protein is CASSAQPGLAGVFTSTDTQYF.

This CDR3 is CASSQGLSFGANVLTF. The chain combines TRBV18 with TRBJ2-6. In germline, CDR1 is KGHSH, CDR2 LQKENI. The length of the CDR3 is 16 residues.

CDR3 residues: CATMNTGTSTDTQYF. The V call is TRBV24-1, the J call TRBJ2-3; there is no DNA to check the TCRdb D call of TRBD1. CDR1 is KGHDR, CDR2 SFDVKD, per germline. The CDR3 spans 15 residues.

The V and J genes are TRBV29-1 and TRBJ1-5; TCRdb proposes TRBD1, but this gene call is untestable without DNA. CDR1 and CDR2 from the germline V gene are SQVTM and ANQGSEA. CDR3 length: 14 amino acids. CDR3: CSAATGRVNQPQHF.

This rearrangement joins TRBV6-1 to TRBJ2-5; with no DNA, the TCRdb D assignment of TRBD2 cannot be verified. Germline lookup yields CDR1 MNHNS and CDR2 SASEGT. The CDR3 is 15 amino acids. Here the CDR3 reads CASSTLAGGGETQYF.

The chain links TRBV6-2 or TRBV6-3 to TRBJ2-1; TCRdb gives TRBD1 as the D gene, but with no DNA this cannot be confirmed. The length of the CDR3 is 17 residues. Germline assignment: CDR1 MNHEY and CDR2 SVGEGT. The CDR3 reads CASSLHSGTPSYNEQFF.

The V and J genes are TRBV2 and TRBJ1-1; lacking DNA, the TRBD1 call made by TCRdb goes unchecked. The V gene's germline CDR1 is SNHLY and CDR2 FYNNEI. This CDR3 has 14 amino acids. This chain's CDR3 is CASRPGQSNTEAFF.

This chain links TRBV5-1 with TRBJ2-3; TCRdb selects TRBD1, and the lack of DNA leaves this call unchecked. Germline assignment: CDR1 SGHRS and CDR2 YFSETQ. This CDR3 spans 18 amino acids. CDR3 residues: CASSLWQGTLSRTDTQYF.

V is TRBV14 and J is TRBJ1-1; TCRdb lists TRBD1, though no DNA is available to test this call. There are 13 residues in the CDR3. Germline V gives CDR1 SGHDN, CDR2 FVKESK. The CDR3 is CASSQGAMVSAFF.

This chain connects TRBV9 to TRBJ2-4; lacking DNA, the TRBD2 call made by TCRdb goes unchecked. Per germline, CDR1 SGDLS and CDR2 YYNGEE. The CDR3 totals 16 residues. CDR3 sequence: CASSVGGLQTGNIQYF. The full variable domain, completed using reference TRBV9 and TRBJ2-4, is DSGVTQTPKHLITATGQRVTLRCSPRSGDLSVYWYQQSLDQGLQFLIQYYNGEERAKGNILERFSAQQFPDLHSELNLSSLELGDSALYFCASSVGGLQTGNIQYFGAGTRLSVL.

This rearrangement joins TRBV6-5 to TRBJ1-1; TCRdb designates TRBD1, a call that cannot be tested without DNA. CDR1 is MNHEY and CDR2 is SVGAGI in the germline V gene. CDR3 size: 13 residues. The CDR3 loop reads CASLRGGGSEAFF.

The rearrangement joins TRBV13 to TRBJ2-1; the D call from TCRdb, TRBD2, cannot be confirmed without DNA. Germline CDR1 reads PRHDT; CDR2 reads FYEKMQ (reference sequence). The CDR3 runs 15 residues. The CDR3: CASSFTAGDYNEQFF. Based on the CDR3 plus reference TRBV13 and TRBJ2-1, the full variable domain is AAGVIQSPRHLIKEKRETATLKCYPIPRHDTVYWYQQGPGQDPQFLISFYEKMQSDKGSIPDRFSAQQFSDYHSELNMSSLELGDSALYFCASSFTAGDYNEQFFGPGTRLTVL.